This T cell receptor beta chain was observed in a study of T cells in Graves' hyperthyroidism and ophthalmopathy. Findings of the study overall: Using 13 V-J features, a model discriminated ophthalmopathy from stable hyperthyroidism.

On this clonotype: What it binds is not known.

Researchers took RNA transcripts and amplified the TCR beta CDR3 regions from them. The HTBI set primed first-round TCR CDR3 RT-PCR. TCRdb recomputed calls from the multiplex PCR reads with MiXCR, one row per CDR3 protein. Of over 250,000 distinct CDR3 sequences in the sample, about 20% were seen once. Trimming stripped 0 bases from V and 6 bases from J, with 18 bases between. CDR1 and CDR2 from the germline V gene are MNHEY and SVGAGI. The CDR3 runs 16 residues. The sequence was collected from a man between 25 and 39 years old with Graves' ophthalmopathy. The chain links TRBV6-5 to TRBJ2-7; D assignment may be TRBD1 or TRBD2 (5 bases each). The sequenced sample was blood. The CDR3 loop reads CASSYSIQGDLFEQYF. Here the CDR3 DNA reads TGTGCCAGCAGTTACTCGATTCAGGGAGACCTTTTCGAGCAGTACTTC.